Reported below is one TCR beta chain. Data came from immunoSEQ multiplex PCR; TCRdb stores just in-frame clones and leaves some out. The data hold approximately 44,000 clones, with around 89% observed a single time. Germline lookup yields CDR1 MNHEY and CDR2 SMNVEV (reference sequence). V shed 5 bases and J 5 bases; nucleotides not matched to a gene: 9. This CDR3 region has 14 residues. The source of the sample is a study of T cell changes during pregnancy in multiple sclerosis. This rearrangement joins TRBV27 to TRBJ2-7; TRBD1 aligns across 7 bases. Sequences were derived from CD4+ T cells from peripheral blood mononuclear cells, sampled in the first trimester of pregnancy. This TCR was recovered from a female donor with multiple sclerosis, enrolled in a pregnancy study. The CDR3 spells CASSPRTGNDEQYF. CDR3 sequence (DNA): TGTGCCAGCAGTCCCCGGACAGGTAACGACGAGCAGTACTTC.